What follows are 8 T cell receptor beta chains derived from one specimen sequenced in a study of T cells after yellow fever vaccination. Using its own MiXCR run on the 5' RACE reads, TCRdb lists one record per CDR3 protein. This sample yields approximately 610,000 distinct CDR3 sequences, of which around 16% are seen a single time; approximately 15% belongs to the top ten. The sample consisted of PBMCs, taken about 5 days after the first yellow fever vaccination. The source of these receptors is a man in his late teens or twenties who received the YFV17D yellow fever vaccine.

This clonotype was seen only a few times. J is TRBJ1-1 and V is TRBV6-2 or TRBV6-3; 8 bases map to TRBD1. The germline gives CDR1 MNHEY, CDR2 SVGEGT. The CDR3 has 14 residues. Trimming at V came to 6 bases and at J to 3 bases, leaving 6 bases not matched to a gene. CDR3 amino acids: CASSPGTGHTEAFF. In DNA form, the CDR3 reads TGTGCCAGCAGCCCCGGGACAGGACACACTGAAGCTTTCTTT.

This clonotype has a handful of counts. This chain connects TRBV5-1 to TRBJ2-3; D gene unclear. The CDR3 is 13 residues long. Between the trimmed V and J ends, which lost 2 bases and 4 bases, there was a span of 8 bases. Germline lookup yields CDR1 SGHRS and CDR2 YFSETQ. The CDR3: CASSLGPSDTQYF. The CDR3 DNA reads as TGCGCCAGCAGCTTAGGACCTTCAGATACGCAGTATTTT.

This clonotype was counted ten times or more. CDR3 residues: CASSQDRTQETQYF. The CDR3 coding sequence is TGTGCCAGCAGCCAAGATCGGACCCAGGAGACCCAGTACTTC. J is TRBJ2-5 and V is TRBV4-2; the D is unclear. V dropped 0 bases and J dropped 5 bases, with 10 bases sitting between them. There are 14 residues in the CDR3. CDR1 and CDR2 from the germline V gene are LGHNA and YNFKEQ.

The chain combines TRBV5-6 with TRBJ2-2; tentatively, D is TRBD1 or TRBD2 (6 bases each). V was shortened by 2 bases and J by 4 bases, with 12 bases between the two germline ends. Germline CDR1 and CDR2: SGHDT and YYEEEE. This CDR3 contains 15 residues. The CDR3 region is CASSFWGAGTGELFF. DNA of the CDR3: TGTGCCAGCAGCTTTTGGGGGGCCGGCACCGGGGAGCTGTTTTTT. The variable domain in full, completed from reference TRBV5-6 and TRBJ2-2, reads DAGVTQSPTHLIKTRGQQVTLRCSPKSGHDTVSWYQQALGQGPQFIFQYYEEEERQRGNFPDRFSGHQFPNYSSELNVNALLLGDSALYLCASSFWGAGTGELFFGEGSRLTVL.

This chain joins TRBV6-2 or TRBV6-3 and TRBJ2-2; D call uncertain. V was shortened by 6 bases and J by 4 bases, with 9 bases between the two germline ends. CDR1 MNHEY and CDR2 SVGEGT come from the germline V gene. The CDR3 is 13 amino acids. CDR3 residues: CASRWKSTGELFF. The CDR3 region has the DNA TGTGCCAGCAGGTGGAAGAGCACCGGGGAGCTGTTTTTT.

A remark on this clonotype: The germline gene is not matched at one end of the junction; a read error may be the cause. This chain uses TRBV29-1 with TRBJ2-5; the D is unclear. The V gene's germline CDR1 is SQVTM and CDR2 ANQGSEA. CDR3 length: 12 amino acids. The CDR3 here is CTVDWGQETQYF. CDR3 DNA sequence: TGCACCGTTGACTGGGGCCAAGAGACCCAGTACTTC.

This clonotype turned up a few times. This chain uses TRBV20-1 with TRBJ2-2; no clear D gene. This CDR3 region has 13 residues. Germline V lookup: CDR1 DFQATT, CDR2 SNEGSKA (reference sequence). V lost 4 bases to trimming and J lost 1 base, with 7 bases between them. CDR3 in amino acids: CSATPMNTGELFF. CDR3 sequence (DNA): TGCAGTGCTACGCCTATGAACACCGGGGAGCTGTTTTTT.

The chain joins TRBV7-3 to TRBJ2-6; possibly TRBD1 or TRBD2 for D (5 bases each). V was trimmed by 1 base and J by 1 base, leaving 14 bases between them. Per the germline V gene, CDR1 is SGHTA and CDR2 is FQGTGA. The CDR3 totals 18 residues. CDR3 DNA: TGTGCCAGCAGCTTAAGGGGCGACAGCGGTTCTGGGGCCAACGTCCTGACTTTC. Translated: CASSLRGDSGSGANVLTF.